The source of this T cell receptor (beta chain) is a study of regulatory and conventional T cells in breast cancer (dated by TCRdb to between 2014 and 2016). The library was made by PCR. Instrument used: 454 GS FLX Titanium. Starting from the raw public reads, TCRdb applied fastp trimming at Q25, assembled clones with MiXCR and retained in-frame beta chains. Each entry merges the rows of one CDR3 protein and shows their most common DNA and genes. This sample comprises over a thousand distinct CDR3 sequences, roughly three fifths of them detected only once. More than 4.5% of the sample goes to the ten largest clones. This clonotype has a handful of counts. Which antigen it targets is not known. One base away there is no much larger clone; base qualities are not given. The specimen sequenced was regulatory T cells from blood. The clonotype was recovered from a female donor in good health.

The CDR3: CASSLDPGLARNEQFF. The DNA sequence is as follows: TGTGCCAGCAGCTTAGACCCGGGACTAGCGAGGAATGAGCAGTTCTTC. Here the chain combines TRBV7-2 and TRBJ2-1; TRBD2 matches 10 bases in the middle. CDR3 length: 16 amino acids, cysteine to phenylalanine. Solely the CDR3 DNA is kept, with 48 bases framed from the first base. The germline V gene specifies SGHTA as CDR1 and FQGNSA as CDR2. Trimmed from V: 1 base; trimmed from J: 7 bases; junction bases lacking a gene match: 7.